These 26 T cell receptor beta chains originate from one sample sequenced in a study of shared clonotypes between healthy human individuals. The repertoire was sequenced with immunoSEQ multiplex PCR; TCRdb's copy has only in-frame clones and lacks some. The sample includes roughly 1 million clones, 75% to 85% of them seen just once. The sample comprised memory CD4+ T cells from PBMCs. Subset indicated: CD45RA-negative fraction. The receptors here all came from a man aged 18 to 30 in good health. Some clones in this sample may be carry-over from other donors' samples.

This chain joins TRBV2 and TRBJ2-2; D not certain. V lost 6 bases, J lost 0 bases, and 11 bases lay in between. CDR3 size: 15 residues. The germline gives CDR1 SNHLY, CDR2 FYNNEI. CDR3 nucleotide sequence: TGTGCCAGCAGCGCTCAAACGACGAACACCGGGGAGCTGTTTTTT. Residues: CASSAQTTNTGELFF.

Notes on this clone: This likely traces to a read error, being one base from a far larger clone. The rearrangement uses TRBV7-9 and TRBJ2-5; 7 positions agree with TRBD1. Germline CDR1 is SEHNR and CDR2 is FQNEAQ (reference sequence). Trimming removed 5 bases from V and 2 bases from J; junction bases left unmatched: 2. CDR3 length: 13 amino acids. CDR3 loop: CASSPGQQETQYF. CDR3 DNA: TGTGCCAGCAGCCCGGGACAGCAAGAGACCCAGTACTTC.

The rearrangement joins TRBV5-1 to TRBJ2-1; perhaps TRBD2 as D (6 bases). Between the trimmed V and J ends, which lost 7 bases and 2 bases, there was a span of 7 bases. Germline CDR1 reads SGHRS; CDR2 reads YFSETQ. The CDR3 totals 12 residues. CDR3 sequence: CASGRTYNEQFF. As DNA, the CDR3 is TGCGCCAGCGGGAGGACCTACAATGAGCAGTTCTTC. The full variable domain, with the rest looked up from reference TRBV5-1 and TRBJ2-1, is KAGVTQTPRYLIKTRGQQVTLSCSPISGHRSVSWYQQTPGQGLQFLFEYFSETQRNKGNFPGRFSGRQFSNSRSEMNVSTLELGDSALYLCASGRTYNEQFFGPGTRLTVL.

The V call is TRBV5-4, the J call TRBJ1-2; D remains ambiguous. The CDR3 totals 12 residues. V gave up 3 bases and J gave up 4 bases, with 7 bases separating them. In germline, CDR1 is SGHNT, CDR2 YYREEE (reference sequence). The CDR3 reads CASSSSLYGYTF. As DNA, the CDR3 is TGTGCCAGCAGCTCCTCTCTCTATGGCTACACCTTC.

The sample holds a few counts of this clone. This chain connects TRBV28 to TRBJ2-7; 8 positions match TRBD1. The J segment lost 5 bases and the V segment lost 8 bases, leaving 14 bases of the junction unmatched. The germline gives CDR1 MDHEN, CDR2 SYDVKM. The CDR3 totals 15 residues. In DNA form, the CDR3 reads TGTGCCAGCGGGGACCCCGGGACAGGTCCCAACGAGCAGTACTTC. Protein: CASGDPGTGPNEQYF.

The chain couples TRBV18 to TRBJ1-3; D not resolved. Germline V gene sequence: CDR1 KGHSH, CDR2 LQKENI. CDR3 length: 15 amino acids. Trimming took off 9 bases at V and 1 base at J, with 16 bases between the two ends. The CDR3 DNA follows: TGTGCCAGTACATCACTCGTGTTATCTGGAAACACCATATATTTT. It specifies CASTSLVLSGNTIYF.

This chain uses TRBV19 with TRBJ2-2; D remains unclear. The CDR3 runs to 15 residues. The V gene's germline CDR1 is LNHDA and CDR2 SQIVND (reference sequence). The V end lost 3 bases, the J end lost 6 bases, and 14 bases lay between the germline ends. The CDR3 nucleotides are TGTGCCAGTAGTATGAGGATCCGCTTTGCCGGGGAGCTGTTTTTT. Translating gives CASSMRIRFAGELFF. Combining the CDR3 with reference TRBV19 and TRBJ2-2 gives the whole variable domain DGGITQSPKYLFRKEGQNVTLSCEQNLNHDAMYWYRQDPGQGLRLIYYSQIVNDFQKGDIAEGYSVSREKKESFPLTVTSAQKNPTAFYLCASSMRIRFAGELFFGEGSRLTVL.

As regards this clone: In the same sample, other DNA sequences code for this CDR3. The chain carries TRBV29-1 and TRBJ2-1, with D uncertain. V was pared by 6 bases and J by 3 bases, with 9 bases between. Germline V gene data show CDR1 as SQVTM and CDR2 as ANQGSEA. The CDR3 consists of 12 residues. For the CDR3, the DNA is TGCAGCGTGGGCAGAGTCTACAATGAGCAGTTCTTC. Protein: CSVGRVYNEQFF.

Notes on this clone: A far larger clone differs by one base, so this is likely a read error. The chain recombines TRBV28 with TRBJ1-4, with unresolved D. This CDR3 is built from 14 residues. Trimming left V 6 bases short and J 2 bases short, with 10 bases between. CDR1 is MDHEN and CDR2 is SYDVKM in the germline V gene. CDR3 amino acids: CASRLTGTNEKLFF. In DNA, the CDR3 is TGTGCCAGCAGGTTAACGGGGACTAATGAAAAACTGTTTTTT.

This clone was counted between two and nine times. V is TRBV28 and J is TRBJ2-1; D is undetermined. CDR3 length: 12 residues. V lost 5 bases to trimming and J lost 8 bases, with 10 bases between them. Germline CDR1 MDHEN, CDR2 SYDVKM. The CDR3 here is CASSPQIYEQFF. The CDR3 nucleotides are TGTGCCAGCAGTCCACAGATATATGAGCAGTTCTTC.

In regard to this clone: Its ends do not fully match the called genes, so a read error is possible. The sample contains more than one DNA sequence encoding this CDR3. The gene calls are TRBV29-1 and TRBJ2-1; D gene uncertain. CDR3 length: 10 residues. Germline loops: CDR1 SQVTM, CDR2 ANQGSEA. The CDR3 region has the DNA TGCAGTGTTGGCTACAATGAGCAGTTCTTC. It codes for CSVGYNEQFF.

The chain recombines TRBV5-5 with TRBJ1-3; TRBD1 might be the D (6 bases). Between the trimmed V and J ends, which lost 3 bases and 0 bases, there was a span of 10 bases. Germline CDR1 reads SGHKS; CDR2 reads YYEKEE (reference sequence). This CDR3 is 15 amino acids long. The CDR3, as DNA: TGTGCCAGCAGCTCCACAGGGTTCTCTGGAAACACCATATATTTT. Translating it yields CASSSTGFSGNTIYF.

As for this clone: Other DNA sequences in the same sample also yield this CDR3. The chain couples TRBV11-3 to TRBJ2-2, with TRBD2 matching 9 bases. Per germline, CDR1 SGHNT and CDR2 YENEEA. This CDR3 comprises 15 residues. V shed 5 bases, J shed 2 bases, and the junction held 3 bases outside the gene matches. The CDR3 DNA sequence: TGTGCCAGCAGCCGACTAGCGGCAAACACCGGGGAGCTGTTTTTT. This translates into CASSRLAANTGELFF.

V is TRBV5-1 and J is TRBJ1-2; D unclear. This CDR3 has 16 amino acids. The germline V gene encodes CDR1 SGHRS and CDR2 YFSETQ. The ends were cut back, 0 bases at V and 3 bases at J, with 15 bases in the middle. CDR3 sequence (DNA): TGCGCCAGCAGCTTGGGAAGCGCTACGAGGGACTATGGCTACACCTTC. Protein product: CASSLGSATRDYGYTF.

V gene TRBV7-2 combines with J gene TRBJ2-3; 13 nucleotides agree with TRBD2. CDR1 and CDR2 (germline): SGHTA, FQGNSA. The J segment lost 3 bases and the V segment lost 3 bases, leaving 6 bases of the junction unmatched. This CDR3 comprises 17 residues. CDR3 region: CASSFTTTSGRTDTQYF. In DNA form, the CDR3 reads TGTGCCAGCAGCTTTACGACGACTAGCGGGAGGACAGATACGCAGTATTTT.

This clone was observed a single time. J is TRBJ2-7 and V is TRBV7-2; no reliable D call. V was shortened by 3 bases and J by 6 bases, with 9 bases between the two germline ends. Looked up from germline, CDR1 is SGHTA and CDR2 is FQGNSA. CDR3 length equals 12 residues. In DNA, the CDR3 is TGTGCCAGCAGCTTCGACCACACCGAGCAGTACTTC. Translation: CASSFDHTEQYF. Supplemented by reference TRBV7-2 and TRBJ2-7, the full variable domain reads GAGVSQSPSNKVTEKGKDVELRCDPISGHTALYWYRQSLGQGLEFLIYFQGNSAPDKSGLPSDRFSAERTGGSVSTLTIQRTQQEDSAVYLCASSFDHTEQYFGPGTRLTVT.

The chain uses TRBV20-1 and TRBJ1-5; D unclear. CDR1 and CDR2 from the germline V gene are DFQATT and SNEGSKA (reference sequence). Between the trimmed V and J ends, which lost 7 bases and 0 bases, there was a span of 4 bases. CDR3 length: 11 amino acids. The DNA for the CDR3 is TGCAGTGAGTATAGCAATCAGCCCCAGCATTTT. This gives the protein CSEYSNQPQHF.

This clone was counted between two and nine times. V gene TRBV10-3 combines with J gene TRBJ1-1; 7 bases line up with TRBD1. V dropped 6 bases and J dropped 1; count of bases not matched to a gene: 11. CDR3 length equals 16 residues. Germline CDR1 ENHRY, CDR2 SYGVKD. CDR3 nucleotides: TGTGCCATCAGCCTCACCCCCGGGACAGAGAACACTGAAGCTTTCTTT. Its protein product is CAISLTPGTENTEAFF.

The chain employs TRBV7-3 and TRBJ2-2; the D is unclear. The V gene's germline CDR1 is SGHTA and CDR2 FQGTGA. Trimming pared 2 bases from V and 6 bases from J, leaving 7 bases between. This CDR3 is built from 13 residues. The DNA of the CDR3 is TGTGCCAGCAGCTTAGCCGGGCCCGGGGAGCTGTTTTTT. This codes for CASSLAGPGELFF.

CDR3 region: CASSPPSFSEQFF. The CDR3 DNA is TGTGCCAGCAGCCCCCCCTCCTTTTCTGAGCAGTTCTTC. The gene calls are TRBV7-3 and TRBJ2-1; D unclear. Germline V lookup: CDR1 SGHTA, CDR2 FQGTGA. Trimming left V 5 bases short and J 9 bases short, with 14 bases between. This CDR3 is 13 amino acids long.

For the CDR3, the DNA is TGTGCCAGCAGCTCAAAACTAGCGGGAGGGTACGAGCAGTACTTC. Its translation: CASSSKLAGGYEQYF. The rearrangement links TRBV9 to TRBJ2-7; 13 nucleotides line up with TRBD2. Per germline, CDR1 SGDLS and CDR2 YYNGEE. The length of the CDR3 is 15 residues. V was clipped by 4 bases and J by 4 bases; unmatched bases: 5.

The rearrangement links TRBV6-1 to TRBJ2-7; the D is unclear. Germline-derived CDR1 and CDR2 are MNHNS and SASEGT. Trimming left V 4 bases short and J 5 bases short, with 9 bases between. CDR3 size: 12 residues. In nucleotides, the CDR3 is TGTGCCAGCAGTGTTGGCGTAGACGAGCAGTACTTC. This encodes CASSVGVDEQYF.

The rearrangement joins TRBV27 to TRBJ1-1; D gene uncertain. Trimming shortened V by 4 bases and J by 4 bases, and 13 bases separated the two germline ends. This CDR3 region has 14 residues. Germline CDR1 reads MNHEY; CDR2 reads SMNVEV (reference sequence). In DNA form, the CDR3 reads TGTGCCAGCAGTTACCGAGGGTTGGGCACTGAAGCTTTCTTT. Residues: CASSYRGLGTEAFF.

The V gene is TRBV19, the J gene TRBJ2-7, with TRBD1 as a possible D gene (6 bases). The V end lost 5 bases, the J end lost 6 bases, and 14 bases lay between the germline ends. This CDR3 contains 13 residues. Germline V gene lookup returns CDR1 LNHDA and CDR2 SQIVND (reference sequence). In nucleotides, the CDR3 is TGTGCCAGTAGTTCCAAGCAGGGGCGCGAGCAGTACTTC. Protein product: CASSSKQGREQYF.

The chain couples TRBV6-6 to TRBJ2-7, with no clear D. Germline CDR1 is MNHNY and CDR2 is SVGAGI (reference sequence). The CDR3 spans 12 residues. The V and J ends lost 6 bases and 3 bases respectively, with 9 bases between them. CDR3 DNA: TGTGCCAGCAGCCCTGGGCGCTACGAGCAGTACTTC. Encoded protein: CASSPGRYEQYF.

The rearrangement links TRBV28 to TRBJ2-3; D gene unclear. Per the germline V gene, CDR1 is MDHEN and CDR2 is SYDVKM. The CDR3 runs to 14 residues. V was shortened by 3 bases and J by 2 bases, with 9 bases between the two germline ends. In DNA form, the CDR3 reads TGTGCCAGCAGTTTTTACCTTAACACAGATACGCAGTATTTT. Its translation is CASSFYLNTDTQYF.